This entry features one T cell receptor beta chain sequence. These data are taken from a study of blood T cells in healthy people across ages. Combining a sample-barcoded 5' primer with a J-beta primer mix, a second PCR ran for roughly 6 to 12 cycles. TCRdb re-analysed the 5' RACE reads in MiXCR, keeping a single row per CDR3 protein. The profile shows 720,000 or so distinct CDR3 sequences, roughly 43% of them singletons. J lost 4 bases, V lost 1 base, and 6 bases had no gene match. Looked up from germline, CDR1 is SGHTA and CDR2 is FQGNSA. This CDR3 has 16 residues. The clonotype comes from an elderly man in good health. Sequenced: blood. The genes are TRBV7-2 and TRBJ2-2; TRBD1 matches 7 bases. The CDR3 reads CASSLDGDSLTGELFF. As DNA, the CDR3 is TGTGCCAGCAGCTTAGATGGGGACAGCCTCACCGGGGAGCTGTTTTTT.